Sequencing of this T cell receptor beta chain was carried out in a study of T-cell memory formation after mild COVID-19 (dated by TCRdb to about 2021). Some background on the complete study: TCR sequence clusters from the two donors were found to be largely donor specific. Two young, previously healthy adult volunteers, one female and one male, were included in the cohort. T-cell clones expanding and contracting after mild COVID-19 in two donors were tracked by longitudinal TCRalpha and TCRbeta repertoire sequencing.

Regarding this clonotype: Its binding antigen is unknown. The sample holds no much larger clone one base away, and base qualities are not on file.

For sequencing, an Illumina NovaSeq 6000 was employed. cDNA libraries for TCRalpha and TCRbeta were prepared by 5'RACE using constant-segment primers, with sample barcodes and unique molecular identifiers added. RNA was extracted from every sample with Trizol reagent. Libraries were amplified in two PCR steps, with a second sample barcode and Illumina TruSeq adapters added in the second step. Sequencing of the libraries was done on an Illumina NovaSeq, producing 2 x 150 bp paired-end reads. The published analysis was carried out like this. With migec v1.2.7, reads were demultiplexed and then collapsed into UMI-guided consensus sequences. Using mixcr v2.1.11, the UMI consensuses were aligned to TRA and TRB V and J templates and assembled into clonotypes. A clonotype was counted as expanded or contracted only when both edgeR and NoisET called the clonotype significant, with the noise models trained on biological replicates. For edgeR calls, a false discovery rate-adjusted p below 0.01 and a log2 fold-change threshold of 1 were applied. As an exploratory analysis of dynamics, PCA with hierarchical clustering was applied to max-normalized trajectories of the 1000 most abundant clonotypes. The CD4 or CD8 phenotype of responding clones was assigned using the separately sequenced CD4+ and CD8+ repertoires. TCRdb's own reprocessing of the public reads used fastp at Q25 and MiXCR and kept productive beta chains. Every CDR3 protein is listed once, alongside the most common genes and DNA of its rows. The V and J calls here are based on TCRdb, not the publication. Recorded for this sample are fewer than 250,000 distinct CDR3 sequences; around 17% of them occurred a single time. The top ten clonotypes cover 2.4% of the sample.

Broader findings and caveats from the paper: Contracting CD4+ clones appeared mostly in the CM and EM memory subsets, whereas CD8+ clones were enriched in EMRA. Clones that contracted from day 15 to 85 showed balanced CD4/CD8 phenotypes, whereas a second wave of clones that expanded from day 15 to 37 leaned towards CD4+. The study covered only a couple of mild cases, and larger cohorts including severe cases with pre-infection samples were considered necessary. SARS-CoV-2 specificity of the second-wave clones peaking on day 37 was not confirmed. The detection of some responding clones in pre-infection memory suggests that pre-existing cross-reactive memory T cells joined the SARS-CoV-2 response.

CDR1 SGHNT and CDR2 YENEEA were looked up in the germline V gene. After removal of 6 bases from V and 10 bases from J, the junction retains 2 bases not matched to a gene. The CDR3 holds 13 amino acids from the cysteine to the phenylalanine. Here the CDR3 DNA is all that survives: 39 bases in frame from base 1. PBMCs were isolated by Ficoll-Paque density gradient centrifugation. Recombination joined TRBV11-3 with TRBJ2-1; TRBD2 fits 14 bases in the junction. This clonotype was sampled from an adult woman who had mild COVID-19 (a few samples of this study predate the infection). The sample titles of this study are shuffled in the database, so cell type and time point are left out; the donor was told from shared clones. Sequencing was carried out using PBMCs or a T cell subset sorted from them (not recorded which). This receptor carries the CDR3 CASRGLAGEEQFF. The bases read TGTGCCAGCAGGGGACTAGCGGGAGAGGAGCAGTTCTTC. Joined to the reference TRBV11-3 and TRBJ2-1 proteins, this CDR3 gives the full variable domain: EAGVVQSPRYKIIEKKQPVAFWCNPISGHNTLYWYLQNLGQGPELLIRYENEEAVDDSQLPKDRFSAERLKGVDSTLKIQPAELGDSAVYLCASRGLAGEEQFFGPGTRLTVL.